Shown below are 27 T cell receptor beta chains from a single sample sequenced in a study of blood T cells in healthy people across ages. A J-beta primer mix and a sample-barcoded 5' primer were used in a second PCR of roughly 7 to 12 cycles. TCRdb reprocessed the 5' RACE reads via MiXCR and lists one record per CDR3 protein. Among 1.8 million or so distinct CDR3 sequences listed, about 39% were seen once. The sequenced sample was blood. The source is a human donor in good health.

This clonotype appeared a few times. The chain joins TRBV6-5 to TRBJ1-5; D call uncertain. This CDR3 contains 14 residues. V lost 0 bases to trimming and J lost 7 bases, with 10 bases between them. Germline CDR1 reads MNHEY; CDR2 reads SVGAGI. DNA for the CDR3: TGTGCCAGCAGTTACTCGACCCTCGGACAGCCCCAGCATTTT. This sequence encodes CASSYSTLGQPQHF.

This chain connects TRBV10-3 to TRBJ2-3; TRBD2 matches at 8 bases. This CDR3 spans 18 amino acids. Germline V gene data show CDR1 as ENHRY and CDR2 as SYGVKD. V lost 0 bases, J lost 2 bases, and 10 bases stayed unmatched. CDR3 coding DNA: TGTGCCATCAGTGAGTCTCCCCTGGGTAGCGGGGTCACAGATACGCAGTATTTT. Encoded protein: CAISESPLGSGVTDTQYF.

J is TRBJ2-5 and V is TRBV5-1; the D gene could be TRBD1 or TRBD2 (5 bases each). The CDR3 runs 16 residues. V was pared by 4 bases and J by 4 bases, with 20 bases between. The germline V gene encodes CDR1 SGHRS and CDR2 YFSETQ. The CDR3, as DNA: TGCGCCAGCAGCATAGCCGGGACCCGCGGATCAGAGACCCAGTACTTC. This encodes CASSIAGTRGSETQYF.

This clonotype was counted between two and nine times. The genes are TRBV29-1 and TRBJ2-5, with a weak D call TRBD1 (6 bases). CDR1 and CDR2 from the germline V gene are SQVTM and ANQGSEA. The CDR3 has 12 amino acids. V was trimmed by 4 bases and J by 3 bases, leaving 9 bases between them. CDR3 DNA sequence: TGCAGCGTTGGGACAGCTGAAGAGACCCAGTACTTC. It yields the protein CSVGTAEETQYF.

The V gene is TRBV5-6, the J gene TRBJ1-4; perhaps TRBD1 as D (6 bases). Germline values: CDR1 SGHDT, CDR2 YYEEEE. The CDR3 totals 18 residues. The V and J ends lost 4 bases and 5 bases respectively, with 24 bases between them. The CDR3 bases are TGTGCCAGCAGCGTCGGCAAATTTACAGGGCTAAAAAATGAAAAACTGTTTTTT. Its translation: CASSVGKFTGLKNEKLFF.

This chain links TRBV7-9 with TRBJ1-6; tentative D call: TRBD1 (5 bases). V was trimmed by 2 bases and J by 7 bases, leaving 9 bases between them. CDR3 length: 14 residues. Looked up from germline, CDR1 is SEHNR and CDR2 is FQNEAQ (reference sequence). CDR3: CASSLYRWNSPLHF. For the CDR3, the DNA is TGTGCCAGCAGCTTATACAGGTGGAATTCACCCCTCCACTTT.

This sequence joins TRBV28 and TRBJ2-5; D gene uncertain. CDR1 and CDR2 from the germline V gene are MDHEN and SYDVKM. This CDR3 has 14 amino acids. The germline V and J ends were trimmed by 4 bases and 5 bases, with 14 bases remaining between them. As DNA, the CDR3 is TGTGCCAGCAGTTCCAGGCCCCTCGGGGAGACCCAGTACTTC. This gives the protein CASSSRPLGETQYF.

The chain uses TRBV12-3 or TRBV12-4 and TRBJ1-2, with D unresolved. The CDR3 sequence is 14 residues long. Deletions cut 3 bases from V and 6 bases from J, with 14 bases between. The CDR3 sequence: CASSLVSPVHGYTF. The CDR3 DNA follows: TGTGCCAGCAGTTTGGTTTCCCCGGTTCATGGCTACACCTTC.

The rearrangement links TRBV2 to TRBJ1-5; maybe TRBD1 (6 bases). This CDR3 region has 14 residues. CDR1 is SNHLY and CDR2 is FYNNEI in the germline V gene. Trimming removed 4 bases from V and 7 bases from J, with 14 bases in between. The DNA for the CDR3 is TGTGCCAGCAGTGTGTACAGGGTTGAGCAGCCCCAGCATTTT. This codes for CASSVYRVEQPQHF. Drawing the rest from reference TRBV2 and TRBJ1-5, the complete variable domain is EPEVTQTPSHQVTQMGQEVILRCVPISNHLYFYWYRQILGQKVEFLVSFYNNEISEKSEIFDDQFSVERPDGSNFTLKIRSTKLEDSAMYFCASSVYRVEQPQHFGDGTRLSIL.

The J gene is TRBJ1-4, the V gene TRBV7-9; TRBD1 might be the D (5 bases). Germline CDR1 reads SEHNR; CDR2 reads FQNEAQ (reference sequence). The CDR3 is made up of 17 amino acids. V lost 5 bases and J lost 6, with 22 bases in between. The CDR3 loop reads CASSTQLGLYGDEKLFF. CDR3 bases: TGTGCCAGCAGCACACAATTGGGGCTTTACGGAGATGAAAAACTGTTTTTT. Supplemented by reference TRBV7-9 and TRBJ1-4, the full variable domain reads DTGVSQNPRHKITKRGQNVTFRCDPISEHNRLYWYRQTLGQGPEFLTYFQNEAQLEKSRLLSDRFSAERPKGSFSTLEIQRTEQGDSAMYLCASSTQLGLYGDEKLFFGSGTQLSVL.

Comments on this clonotype: A clone one base away is much larger, so this may be a read error. The rearrangement uses TRBV14 and TRBJ1-6, with TRBD1 matching over 7 bases. CDR1 and CDR2 (germline): SGHDN, FVKESK. The CDR3 is 13 amino acids. CDR3 coding DNA: TGTACCACTTCGGGACAGATTAATTCACCCCTCCACTTT. As protein: CTTSGQINSPLHF.

This clonotype was counted a few times. This sequence joins TRBV6-5 and TRBJ2-3; no definite D call. The CDR3 runs to 17 residues. Germline assignment: CDR1 MNHEY and CDR2 SVGAGI. V was clipped by 2 bases and J by 1 base, with 16 bases between them. CDR3 residues: CASSYGVGPGRTDTQYF. CDR3 bases: TGTGCCAGCAGTTACGGAGTTGGACCTGGCCGCACAGATACGCAGTATTTT.

The chain recombines TRBV5-1 with TRBJ2-7, with D perhaps matching TRBD2 (6 bases). TRBJ2-5 explains the end of the DNA better; the J call may be wrong. The CDR3 spans 14 residues. Germline CDR1 reads SGHRS; CDR2 reads YFSETQ. CDR3 nucleotide sequence: TGCGCCAGCAGCTCAGGCAGGGAGGCAGAGACCCAGTACTTC. Its protein product is CASSSGREAETQYF.

Only a few counts were recorded for this clonotype. V gene TRBV15 combines with J gene TRBJ1-5, with D uncertain. Germline V gene lookup returns CDR1 LNHNV and CDR2 YYDKDF (reference sequence). The CDR3 has 19 residues. Trimming took off 0 bases at V and 4 bases at J, with 22 bases between the two ends. CDR3 nucleotides: TGTGCCACCAGCAGAGATAGCATTCCGGCAGCCACACCGAATCAGCCCCAGCATTTT. Encoded protein: CATSRDSIPAATPNQPQHF.

J is TRBJ1-2 and V is TRBV20-1; D not certain. CDR1 is DFQATT, CDR2 SNEGSKA, per germline (reference sequence). The CDR3 is made up of 15 amino acids. The V end was cut by 0 bases, the J end by 8 bases, with 19 bases between. The CDR3 region is CSARDPKYHRGGYTF. The CDR3 nucleotides read TGCAGTGCTAGAGACCCCAAATACCACCGTGGGGGCTACACCTTC.

V is TRBV20-1 and J is TRBJ2-7; D unclear. V shed 3 bases and J shed 0 bases, with 9 bases lying between them. This CDR3 comprises 13 residues. From germline, CDR1 is DFQATT and CDR2 SNEGSKA (reference sequence). In DNA, the CDR3 is TGCAGTGCTAGTATTGCCCCCTCCTACGAGCAGTACTTC. This translates into CSASIAPSYEQYF.

The chain recombines TRBV4-2 with TRBJ1-4, with no clear D. Trimming took off 2 bases at V and 8 bases at J, with 15 bases between the two ends. This CDR3 is built from 15 residues. Germline-derived CDR1 and CDR2 are LGHNA and YNFKEQ. The CDR3 protein is CASSQRLVGKEKLFF. CDR3 DNA: TGTGCCAGCAGCCAACGGTTGGTCGGAAAGGAAAAACTGTTTTTT.

Comments on this clonotype: The junction departs from germline at one end; a sequencing error may be responsible. The chain has TRBV24-1 and TRBJ2-3; D unresolved. The CDR3 covers 11 residues. CDR1 is KGHDR, CDR2 SFDVKD, per germline. CDR3 in amino acids: CATSLWDTRYF. CDR3 sequence (DNA): TGTGCCACCAGCCTTTGGGATACGCGGTATTTT.

The chain joins TRBV4-3 to TRBJ2-3; 9 nucleotides align to TRBD2. Per the germline V gene, CDR1 is LGHNA and CDR2 is YSLEER. V lost 0 bases, J lost 5 bases, and 12 bases stayed unmatched. CDR3 length equals 18 residues. This CDR3 is CASSQDRPAAGGQDTQYF. For the CDR3, the DNA is TGCGCCAGCAGCCAAGATCGACCGGCAGCGGGGGGTCAAGATACGCAGTATTTT.

This chain joins TRBV4-3 and TRBJ2-5; D ambiguous. From germline, CDR1 is LGHNA and CDR2 YSLEER. Trimming took off 4 bases at V and 5 bases at J, with 17 bases between the two ends. The CDR3 runs 15 residues. DNA of the CDR3: TGCGCCAGCAGCCCCGGTTGGGGAACCAGGGAGACCCAGTACTTC. This encodes CASSPGWGTRETQYF.

The chain has TRBV4-1 and TRBJ1-1, with D hard to call. This CDR3 region has 16 residues. Germline V gives CDR1 MGHRA, CDR2 YSYEKL. V was trimmed by 0 bases and J by 7 bases, leaving 18 bases between them. The CDR3 is CASSQDPIVPPDEAFF. As DNA, the CDR3 is TGCGCCAGCAGCCAAGATCCTATCGTGCCCCCGGATGAAGCTTTCTTT.

This clonotype has a handful of counts. The chain employs TRBV29-1 and TRBJ2-7, with 12 positions matching TRBD2. Germline V lookup: CDR1 SQVTM, CDR2 ANQGSEA. V trimming: 4 bases; J trimming: 2 bases; junction bases outside the gene matches: 0. This CDR3 is 13 amino acids long. CDR3 bases: TGCAGCGTTGGGACTAGCGGGGCCTACGAGCAGTACTTC. It codes for CSVGTSGAYEQYF.

This clonotype was seen more than once but under ten times. The CDR3 spells CASSLENQGPDLYEQYF. CDR3 in DNA: TGCGCCAGCAGCTTGGAGAACCAGGGACCCGATCTCTACGAGCAGTACTTC. The V and J genes are TRBV5-1 and TRBJ2-7; D possibly uses TRBD1 or TRBD2 (5 bases each). Germline lookup yields CDR1 SGHRS and CDR2 YFSETQ. Trimming cost V 0 bases and J 3 bases, with 19 bases left between them. This CDR3 comprises 17 residues.

The chain joins TRBV27 to TRBJ2-3, with 8 nucleotides matching TRBD2. With V trimmed by 4 bases and J by 14 bases, 14 bases remained unmatched. The CDR3 runs 14 residues. Germline CDR1 reads MNHEY; CDR2 reads SMNVEV (reference sequence). CDR3 residues: CASSSRVSGVQRYF. CDR3 DNA sequence: TGTGCCAGCAGTTCCCGGGTTAGCGGGGTACAGAGGTATTTT.

This clonotype was recorded a few times. V and J are TRBV4-2 and TRBJ1-1; D gene uncertain. Germline V gene sequence: CDR1 LGHNA, CDR2 YNFKEQ. With 5 bases removed from V and 0 bases from J, the gap between germline ends came to 13 bases. The CDR3 runs to 15 residues. CDR3 residues: CASSSGPFMNTEAFF. The CDR3 nucleotides read TGTGCCAGCAGCTCCGGACCCTTTATGAACACTGAAGCTTTCTTT.

The chain links TRBV28 to TRBJ2-3; 7 bases are shared with TRBD1. The V gene's germline CDR1 is MDHEN and CDR2 SYDVKM. The V segment lost 9 bases and the J segment 1 base; nucleotides outside the gene matches: 7. This CDR3 contains 14 residues. CDR3 in DNA: TGTGCCAGTGTAGCAGGGGGTGGCACAGATACGCAGTATTTT. Protein sequence: CASVAGGGTDTQYF.

This chain links TRBV6-2 or TRBV6-3 with TRBJ2-5, with D tentatively TRBD1 (5 bases). Germline CDR1 reads MNHEY; CDR2 reads SVGEGT. This CDR3 spans 16 amino acids. Trimming left V 5 bases short and J 2 bases short, with 18 bases between. The CDR3 DNA follows: TGTGCCAGCAGTGACCTCTGGCAGGGCATGCAAGAGACCCAGTACTTC. Translation gives CASSDLWQGMQETQYF.